The clone carrying this T cell receptor (beta chain) came up a few times. The sample originates from a study of blood T cell repertoires in COVID-19. Some clones are missing from TCRdb's copy, which holds only in-frame ones; the method was immunoSEQ multiplex PCR. The sample records 200,000 to 250,000 clones, nearly 90% being singletons. Trimming took 1 base from V and 1 from J, leaving 14 bases between them. The CDR3 contains 17 residues. Enrollees, about 18 to 100 years old, lived in roughly 24 US areas. Sequencing used PBMCs or T cells enriched from blood (not recorded which). V is TRBV23-1 and J is TRBJ1-5; D may be TRBD1 (5 bases). TRBV23-1 is classed as an ORF, of uncertain function. The clonotype originates from a man aged 30 to 39 who had recovered from COVID-19. The CDR3 spells CASSQLAGGGSNQPQHF. CDR3 nucleotide sequence: TGCGCCAGCAGTCAATTGGCGGGGGGTGGGAGCAATCAGCCCCAGCATTTT.